This record looks at one T cell receptor beta chain sequence and its context. Amplified TCR beta CDR3 regions derived from RNA transcripts. HTBI primers drove first-round RT-PCR of the TCR CDR3. TCRdb re-analysed the multiplex PCR reads in MiXCR, keeping a single row per CDR3 protein. The sample holds a few hundred thousand distinct CDR3 sequences, over 13% seen once. The data derive from a study of T cells in Graves' hyperthyroidism and ophthalmopathy. The trim removed 5 bases at V and 2 bases at J, leaving 2 bases unmatched. This CDR3 contains 13 residues. The germline CDR1 and CDR2 sequences are DFQATT and SNEGSKA (reference sequence).

V gene TRBV20-1 combines with J gene TRBJ1-2, with 10 bases that match TRBD1. Specimen: blood. This clonotype was sampled from a young woman with Graves' hyperthyroidism. The CDR3 loop reads CSAGQGGNYGYTF. CDR3 bases: TGCAGTGCTGGACAGGGGGGCAACTATGGCTACACCTTC.